This T cell receptor beta chain was identified in a study of persistence of HIV-infected CD4 T cells. Study-wide context: Anti-CD3/anti-CD28 beads activated more cells than antigen stimulation did.

Details on this clone: Its antigen is currently unknown.

This nonspecific control used anti-CD3/anti-CD28 bead stimulation of CD4+ T cells. Responding CD4+ T cells were sorted by upregulation of both CD40 ligand and CD69. These HIV-1-infected adults initiated suppressive ART in chronic infection. Germline V gene lookup returns CDR1 MNHEY and CDR2 SMNVEV (reference sequence). Unmatched junction bases numbered 13, after V lost 7 bases and J lost 5 bases. The CDR3 spans 15 residues. The libraries were made with immunoSEQ version 4 in survey mode. Template was genomic DNA at approximately 10 ng/uL, with up to 1 ug used per sample. Sequencing was performed with immunoSEQ multiplex PCR; in TCRdb, only in-frame clones are kept and a portion is missing. The table records tens of thousands of clones, 88% of them present only once.

The chain employs TRBV27 and TRBJ1-1; 7 bases map to TRBD1. This TCR was sampled from an adult woman with HIV who was CMV-seropositive. This specimen consisted of CD4+ T cells sorted from PBMCs after approximately 19-hour stimulation, obtained from a patient who received antiretroviral therapy. The CDR3 nucleotides read TGTGCCAGCACCAGGGGGACTGACTCGGGAACTGAAGCTTTCTTT. Its translation: CASTRGTDSGTEAFF.